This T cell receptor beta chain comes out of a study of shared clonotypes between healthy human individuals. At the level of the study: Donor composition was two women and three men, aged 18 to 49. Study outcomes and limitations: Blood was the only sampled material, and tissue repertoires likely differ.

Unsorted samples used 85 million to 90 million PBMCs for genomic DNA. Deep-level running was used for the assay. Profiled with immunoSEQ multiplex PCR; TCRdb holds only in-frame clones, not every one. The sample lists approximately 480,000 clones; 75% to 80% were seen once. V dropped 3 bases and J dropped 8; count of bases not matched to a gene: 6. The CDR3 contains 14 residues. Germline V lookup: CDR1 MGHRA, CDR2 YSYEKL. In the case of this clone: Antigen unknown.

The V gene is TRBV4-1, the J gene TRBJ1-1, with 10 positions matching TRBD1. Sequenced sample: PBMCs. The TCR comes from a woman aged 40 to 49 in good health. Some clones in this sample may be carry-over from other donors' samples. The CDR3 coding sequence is TGCGCCAGCAGCCATCGGACAGGGGGTTGGGAAGCTTTCTTT. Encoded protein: CASSHRTGGWEAFF.